Only one count was recorded for the clone carrying this T cell receptor beta chain. This specimen comes from a study of OX40 agonist ivuxolimab in advanced cancers. Trimming took 5 bases from V and 4 from J; bases not matched to a gene: 5. This CDR3 has 15 amino acids. Looked up from germline, CDR1 is MDHEN and CDR2 is SYDVKM. Sequencing was performed with immunoSEQ multiplex PCR; in TCRdb, only in-frame clones are kept and a portion is missing. The sample lists over 85,000 clones, roughly 87% occurring once. The sample in question was CD4+ or CD8+ T cells sorted from blood, obtained in a trial of the OX40 agonist ivuxolimab. The TCR was taken from an adult with an advanced solid tumor such as melanoma, head and neck, liver or kidney cancer. The chain combines TRBV28 with TRBJ2-6; TRBD1 matches 7 bases. Here the CDR3 reads CASSPQGSGANVLTF. In nucleotides, the CDR3 is TGTGCCAGCAGTCCACAGGGGAGCGGGGCCAACGTCCTGACTTTC.